This record concerns one TCR beta chain sequence. Antigen unknown. The data are from a study of T-cell reconstitution after alpha-beta-depleted transplantation in children. Study conclusions and caveats: T-cell numbers and diversity, one year after transplant, stemmed largely from T cells that were newly produced. Two months or so post-transplant, alpha-beta T cells reportedly derived from several hundred expanded graft clones. Certain patients had high TCRbeta diversity at day 60, and it came from recipient T cells and thymic progenitors that survived.

Using unique molecular identifiers, the investigators prepared the TCRbeta library. TCRdb itself ran the PCR reads through MiXCR, one entry per CDR3 protein. The sample has a few hundred thousand distinct CDR3 sequences; 25% to 30% are singletons. The V gene's germline CDR1 is SEHNR and CDR2 FQNEAQ (reference sequence). The V segment lost 6 bases and the J segment 10 bases; nucleotides outside the gene matches: 9. The CDR3 contains 14 residues. The sample here was PBMCs, taken before TCRalphabeta/CD19-depleted stem cell transplant. The TCR was taken from a boy in the first two years of life with Wiskott-Aldrich syndrome, due to receive a stem cell transplant. This chain joins TRBV7-9 and TRBJ2-1; 10 bases align to TRBD2. CDR3 loop: CASSQGTSEREQFF. The CDR3 bases are TGTGCCAGCAGTCAAGGGACTAGCGAACGGGAGCAGTTCTTC.